Below are 17 T cell receptor beta chains sequenced from a single sample in a study of blood T cell repertoires in COVID-19. Produced via immunoSEQ multiplex PCR; TCRdb's table is partial and in-frame only. The table records tens of thousands of clones, 84% of them present only once. Material for sequencing was peripheral blood. These TCRs come from a middle-aged man with acute or convalescent COVID-19.

In the case of this clone: One end of the junction varies from germline; a read error may be responsible. This sequence joins TRBV19 and TRBJ1-3; D is possibly TRBD1 (5 bases). CDR1 is LNHDA and CDR2 is SQIVND in the germline V gene (reference sequence). The CDR3 runs 14 residues. CDR3: CASSIYGAGHTIYF. The CDR3, as DNA: TGTGCCAGTAGTATTTATGGGGCTGGACACACCATATATTTT.

The chain couples TRBV4-2 to TRBJ2-5; possible D gene TRBD2, 6 bases. The germline V gene has CDR1 LGHNA and CDR2 YNFKEQ. Between the trimmed V and J ends, which lost 0 bases and 5 bases, there was a span of 19 bases. The CDR3 runs 17 residues. CDR3 region: CASSQDLKGAAGETQYF. CDR3 DNA sequence: TGTGCCAGCAGCCAAGATTTAAAAGGCGCCGCGGGGGAGACCCAGTACTTC.

V usage is TRBV18 and J usage is TRBJ1-2; a possible D gene is TRBD1 (6 bases). The CDR3 loop spans 14 amino acids. Germline V gene sequence: CDR1 KGHSH, CDR2 LQKENI. The V end lost 2 bases, the J end lost 4 bases, and 11 bases lay between the germline ends. For the CDR3, the DNA is TGTGCCAGCTCACCATCGGACAGAAGCTATGGCTACACCTTC. Its translation is CASSPSDRSYGYTF.

This chain uses TRBV5-1 with TRBJ2-7; D perhaps matches TRBD1 (8 bases). Deletions cut 4 bases from V and 4 bases from J, with 18 bases between. CDR3 length: 15 amino acids. Germline-derived CDR1 and CDR2 are SGHRS and YFSETQ. CDR3: CASSVQGGYEYEQYF. The CDR3 nucleotides are TGCGCCAGCAGCGTACAGGGGGGGTATGAATACGAGCAGTACTTC. Looking up the rest from reference TRBV5-1 and TRBJ2-7 gives the full variable domain: KAGVTQTPRYLIKTRGQQVTLSCSPISGHRSVSWYQQTPGQGLQFLFEYFSETQRNKGNFPGRFSGRQFSNSRSEMNVSTLELGDSALYLCASSVQGGYEYEQYFGPGTRLTVT.

A single count supports this clone. The chain couples TRBV7-2 to TRBJ1-2; no clear D. The germline gives CDR1 SGHTA, CDR2 FQGNSA. V lost 0 bases to trimming and J lost 0 bases, with 5 bases between them. The CDR3 contains 14 residues. CDR3 loop: CASSLATTNYGYTF. In nucleotides, the CDR3 is TGTGCCAGCAGCTTAGCGACTACTAACTATGGCTACACCTTC.

The chain uses TRBV6-5 and TRBJ2-7, with 12 bases that match TRBD2. Germline lookup yields CDR1 MNHEY and CDR2 SVGAGI. This CDR3 has 14 residues. With 7 bases clipped from V and 6 bases from J, the junction kept 7 bases outside the gene matches. The CDR3 loop reads CASTRTSGTGEQYF. The DNA of the CDR3 is TGTGCCAGCACTCGGACTAGCGGGACGGGCGAGCAGTACTTC.

The chain is built from TRBV6-2 or TRBV6-3 and TRBJ2-1; D is unresolved. The V gene lost 5 bases and the J gene lost 4 bases, with 9 bases spanning the gap. The CDR3 contains 13 residues. The V gene's germline CDR1 is MNHEY and CDR2 SVGEGT. The CDR3 spells CASSITEYNEQFF. CDR3 DNA: TGTGCCAGCAGTATAACGGAGTACAATGAGCAGTTCTTC.

This chain joins TRBV28 and TRBJ2-7; 10 bases match TRBD1. The V and J ends lost 0 bases and 2 bases, in that order; junction bases with no gene match: 1. Germline CDR1 reads MDHEN; CDR2 reads SYDVKM. The CDR3 spans 15 residues. CDR3 in amino acids: CASSLWGTGAYEQYF. Here the CDR3 DNA reads TGTGCCAGCAGTTTATGGGGGACAGGGGCCTACGAGCAGTACTTC.

This clone appeared a single time. The chain recombines TRBV6-5 with TRBJ2-2; D possibly corresponds to TRBD1 (5 bases). CDR3 length: 15 residues. CDR1 and CDR2 from the germline V gene are MNHEY and SVGAGI. V gave up 7 bases and J gave up 4 bases, with 16 bases separating them. The CDR3 region is CASKIWQGITGELFF. The CDR3 DNA sequence: TGTGCCAGCAAAATTTGGCAGGGCATCACCGGGGAGCTGTTTTTT.

The chain has TRBV15 and TRBJ2-7, with 8 bases lining up with TRBD1. Germline CDR1 LNHNV, CDR2 YYDKDF (reference sequence). The CDR3 consists of 14 residues. J lost 4 bases, V lost 4 bases, and 6 bases had no gene match. CDR3 sequence (DNA): TGTGCCACCAGCAAGAGGGACAGGCCGTACGAGCAGTACTTC. It translates to CATSKRDRPYEQYF. The whole variable domain, filled in from reference TRBV15 and TRBJ2-7, reads DAMVIQNPRYQVTQFGKPVTLSCSQTLNHNVMYWYQQKSSQAPKLLFHYYDKDFNNEADTPDNFQSRRPNTSFCFLDIRSPGLGDTAMYLCATSKRDRPYEQYFGPGTRLTVT.

This clone was seen more than once but under ten times. This sequence joins TRBV7-2 and TRBJ2-1; 7 bases are a match to TRBD2. CDR3 length equals 17 residues. Germline V gene lookup returns CDR1 SGHTA and CDR2 FQGNSA. V was clipped by 5 bases and J by 7 bases; unmatched bases: 17. This CDR3 reads CASSPPDWAGARNEQFF. The CDR3 DNA reads as TGTGCCAGCAGCCCACCCGACTGGGCGGGAGCTAGGAATGAGCAGTTCTTC.

J is TRBJ1-4 and V is TRBV5-1; 9 positions agree with TRBD1. The CDR3 extends over 14 amino acids. V lost 2 bases, J lost 9 bases, and 5 bases stayed unmatched. Germline loops: CDR1 SGHRS, CDR2 YFSETQ. The CDR3 region is CASSFGTGNKKLFF. CDR3 sequence (DNA): TGCGCCAGCAGCTTCGGGACAGGGAATAAAAAACTGTTTTTT.

The V gene is TRBV9, the J gene TRBJ2-1; D is perhaps TRBD2 (6 bases). This CDR3 spans 15 amino acids. V dropped 2 bases and J dropped 6 bases, with 15 bases sitting between them. Germline V CDR1 and CDR2: SGDLS, YYNGEE. Here the CDR3 reads CASSVLGGTGNEQFF. CDR3 sequence (DNA): TGTGCCAGCAGCGTTCTGGGCGGGACGGGCAATGAGCAGTTCTTC.

The rearrangement links TRBV7-2 to TRBJ2-1; 7 bases match TRBD1. With V trimmed by 4 bases and J by 2 bases, 8 bases remained unmatched. Germline assignment: CDR1 SGHTA and CDR2 FQGNSA. This CDR3 spans 16 amino acids. CDR3 nucleotides: TGTGCCAGCAGCTCACAAGACAGGGAAACCTACAATGAGCAGTTCTTC. This translates into CASSSQDRETYNEQFF.

The chain links TRBV6-6 to TRBJ2-3; 8 bases fit TRBD2. CDR1 is MNHNY, CDR2 SVGAGI, per germline (reference sequence). The CDR3 totals 15 residues. After removal of 5 bases from V and 1 base from J, the junction contained 5 bases not matched to a gene. CDR3 in amino acids: CASSITTSGTDTQYF. DNA of the CDR3: TGTGCCAGCAGTATAACGACTAGCGGCACAGATACGCAGTATTTT.

The J gene is TRBJ2-3, the V gene TRBV9; weak D call: TRBD2 (5 bases). This CDR3 contains 15 residues. V was cut by 6 bases and J by 2 bases, with 16 bases left in between. CDR1 is SGDLS and CDR2 is YYNGEE in the germline V gene. The CDR3 region has the DNA TGTGCCAGCACCCTTGGGGTAGCGCACACAGATACGCAGTATTTT. Translation: CASTLGVAHTDTQYF.

The chain combines TRBV10-1 with TRBJ2-1; possibly TRBD2 for D (6 bases). The CDR3 has 15 amino acids. With 8 bases removed from V and 10 bases from J, the gap between germline ends came to 24 bases. CDR1 is WNHNN and CDR2 is SYGVQD in the germline V gene (reference sequence). DNA of the CDR3: TGCGCCAGCTCCAGATCGCGGGGCCCTCAAGAAGAGCAGTTCTTC. Translating gives CASSRSRGPQEEQFF.